This is a list of T cell receptor beta chains from one sample in a study of response to subunit inactivated influenza vaccine. TCRdb passed the RT-PCR reads through MiXCR, listing each CDR3 protein once. The table has about half a million distinct CDR3 sequences, roughly 27% seen once. Here the sequenced sample was CD4+ T cells sorted from PBMCs, taken 4 to 6 days after vaccination. The receptors here all came from a man aged 50-60 years who received an inactivated influenza vaccine. Each CDR3 is given with its conserved first and last residue. Only some rows state a clone size, as once, few, many or a class for expanded clones.

clone size,J gene,V gene,CDR3 protein
many,TRBJ2-3,TRBV12-3/TRBV12-4,CASSFGGRSDTQYF
.,TRBJ2-5,TRBV7-6,CASSHWGGGPETQYF
.,TRBJ2-3,TRBV3-1,CASSLRTAPPQYF
.,TRBJ2-2,TRBV11-2,CASTESGLTGELFF
.,TRBJ1-5,TRBV18,CASSPAEGGRQPQHF
few,TRBJ2-5,TRBV3-1,CASSQDTQGRTQYF
few,TRBJ2-4,TRBV6-1,CASSQRLAKNIQYF
.,TRBJ2-5,TRBV25-1,CASRRDSPFETQYF
few,TRBJ2-7,TRBV7-2,CASSERVSGEQYF
.,TRBJ2-5,TRBV7-9,CASSSQAVGETQYF
few,TRBJ1-1,TRBV29-1,CSGVRTDSNTEAFF
few,TRBJ1-4,TRBV20-1,CSASRSSEKLFF
.,TRBJ2-2,TRBV12-3/TRBV12-4,CASSPWGGRNTGELFF
.,TRBJ2-2,TRBV12-3/TRBV12-4,CASTLRTGDTGELFF
few,TRBJ2-6,TRBV29-1,CSVAYSGANVLTF
.,TRBJ2-7,TRBV6-5,CASSYSSKGIYEQYF
few,TRBJ2-5,TRBV6-1,CASSWGRETQYF
few,TRBJ1-1,TRBV5-1,CASSPGQGKRAFF
few,TRBJ2-3,TRBV20-1,CSARDTPSRDTQYF
few,TRBJ2-7,TRBV5-1,CASSLDRDTEQYF
.,TRBJ2-5,TRBV5-1,CASSLVVRQETQYF
few,TRBJ1-2,TRBV29-1,CSVPTRGSSYGYTF
few,TRBJ2-7,TRBV20-1,CSASFSLEQYF
.,TRBJ1-5,TRBV12-3/TRBV12-4,CASSFAGGQPQHF
.,TRBJ2-5,TRBV25-1,CASSLSLETQYF
few,TRBJ2-1,TRBV12-3/TRBV12-4,CASTSFYEQFF
.,TRBJ2-2,TRBV28,CATNSGGAGTGELFF
.,TRBJ1-1,TRBV4-1,CASSPRRGAINTEAFF
few,TRBJ2-7,TRBV7-9,CASSLAGQGAGEQYF
.,TRBJ1-6,TRBV20-1,CTARNSPLHF